Reported below is one TCR beta chain. This CDR3 region has 12 residues. In germline, CDR1 is SEHNR, CDR2 FQNEAQ (reference sequence). The germline V and J ends were trimmed by 5 bases and 4 bases, with 9 bases remaining between them. Produced via immunoSEQ multiplex PCR; TCRdb's table is partial and in-frame only. The sample contains 12,000 to 15,000 clones, around 95% of which appear only once. This record comes from a study of graft-versus-host responses after intestinal transplantation. The overall study: Recipients had transplants, and these were multivisceral, liver-intestinal, or isolated intestinal. Each patient got anti-thymocyte globulin induction, then tacrolimus and steroids for roughly 3 years.

Material: PBMCs, obtained 9 days after transplant. This receptor was taken from a human patient who received an intestinal transplant, so some T cells may come from the graft donor. The rearrangement joins TRBV7-9 to TRBJ2-7; weak D call: TRBD1 (5 bases). The CDR3 here is CASSQDKYEQYF. The CDR3 coding sequence is TGTGCCAGCAGCCAGGACAAATACGAGCAGTACTTC.